One sample yielded the 19 T cell receptor beta chains listed below, sequenced in a study of blood T cell repertoires in COVID-19. Using immunoSEQ multiplex PCR, the repertoire was profiled, and TCRdb retains in-frame clones only, with some absent. The table lists over 200,000 clones, around 89% of them singletons. The sequenced sample was PBMCs or T cells enriched from blood (not recorded which). All receptors derive from a middle-aged woman with acute COVID-19.

The chain recombines TRBV2 with TRBJ1-6; 9 bases are a match to TRBD1. After removal of 6 bases from V and 7 bases from J, the junction contained 10 bases not matched to a gene. Per germline, CDR1 SNHLY and CDR2 FYNNEI. The CDR3 totals 16 residues. The CDR3 DNA is TGTGCCAGCAGGGGAGGGACAGGGTCGGTCAATTCACCCCTCCACTTT. Protein sequence: CASRGGTGSVNSPLHF. The variable domain in full, completed from reference TRBV2 and TRBJ1-6, reads EPEVTQTPSHQVTQMGQEVILRCVPISNHLYFYWYRQILGQKVEFLVSFYNNEISEKSEIFDDQFSVERPDGSNFTLKIRSTKLEDSAMYFCASRGGTGSVNSPLHFGNGTRLTVT.

The rearrangement links TRBV6-5 to TRBJ2-1; 11 bases align to TRBD2. Trimming cost V 4 bases and J 8 bases; bases outside gene matches: 7. CDR1 MNHEY and CDR2 SVGAGI come from the germline V gene. CDR3 length: 15 amino acids. CDR3 coding DNA: TGTGCCAGCAGTTTAGCGGGAGGGCCGTCGGATGAGCAGTTCTTC. Translated: CASSLAGGPSDEQFF.

The rearrangement links TRBV4-1 to TRBJ1-2; D is possibly TRBD1 (6 bases). In germline, CDR1 is MGHRA, CDR2 YSYEKL. The CDR3 loop spans 16 amino acids. The V and J ends lost 3 bases and 2 bases respectively, with 16 bases between them. CDR3 in amino acids: CASSHFSTGANYGYTF. In DNA form, the CDR3 reads TGCGCCAGCAGCCATTTCTCGACAGGAGCCAACTATGGCTACACCTTC.

The rearrangement joins TRBV19 to TRBJ1-6, with D possibly TRBD1 on 5 matching bases. V dropped 1 base and J dropped 7 bases, with 17 bases sitting between them. Germline CDR1 reads LNHDA; CDR2 reads SQIVND (reference sequence). CDR3 length equals 17 residues. The CDR3 region has the DNA TGTGCCAGTAGTATAGGTGGTACAGGTCTATTGAATTCACCCCTCCACTTT. It is translated as CASSIGGTGLLNSPLHF.

This rearrangement joins TRBV19 to TRBJ1-1, with D possibly being TRBD1 (5 bases). Germline-derived CDR1 and CDR2 are LNHDA and SQIVND (reference sequence). The V end lost 2 bases, the J end lost 0 bases, and 16 bases lay between the germline ends. The CDR3 totals 17 residues. The CDR3 here is CASSIPRLWGVNTEAFF. DNA of the CDR3: TGTGCCAGTAGTATACCAAGATTGTGGGGGGTGAACACTGAAGCTTTCTTT.

This chain uses TRBV29-1 with TRBJ2-1; TRBD1 aligns across 7 bases. Germline V gene sequence: CDR1 SQVTM, CDR2 ANQGSEA. This CDR3 has 14 amino acids. J was trimmed by 3 bases and V by 5 bases; bases with no gene match: 7. The CDR3 region has the DNA TGCAGCGTTCACAGACAGGGCCGCTACAATGAGCAGTTCTTC. This gives the protein CSVHRQGRYNEQFF.

This chain links TRBV7-2 with TRBJ1-1; perhaps TRBD1 as D (5 bases). Germline CDR1 reads SGHTA; CDR2 reads FQGNSA. CDR3 length equals 16 residues. V shed 4 bases and J shed 5 bases, with 20 bases lying between them. The CDR3 DNA is TGTGCCAGCAGCTCCGGAACTTTGGGGGGAGTGACTGAAGCTTTCTTT. This encodes CASSSGTLGGVTEAFF.

The genes are TRBV30 and TRBJ1-2; TRBD1 aligns across 8 bases. V shed 3 bases, J shed 1 base, and the junction held 13 bases outside the gene matches. Germline V gives CDR1 GTSNPN, CDR2 SVGIG (reference sequence). The CDR3 totals 17 residues. The CDR3 DNA is TGTGCCTGGAGCGGGGGGACAGGCTTCCCTTTTAACTATGGCTACACCTTC. Its protein is CAWSGGTGFPFNYGYTF.

V is TRBV16 and J is TRBJ1-3; D unresolved. The length of the CDR3 is 14 residues. The V end was cut by 4 bases, the J end by 7 bases, with 14 bases between. Germline values: CDR1 KGHSY, CDR2 FQNENV. DNA for the CDR3: TGTGCCAGCAGCCTCGCCTCGGGTGGGAACACCATATATTTT. Its protein product is CASSLASGGNTIYF.

CDR3 sequence: CASSPLLGLYNEQFF. The CDR3 DNA is TGTGCCAGCTCACCACTTCTCGGACTTTACAATGAGCAGTTCTTC. The chain employs TRBV18 and TRBJ2-1, with D possibly TRBD2 on 5 matching bases. The CDR3 loop spans 15 amino acids. The germline V gene encodes CDR1 KGHSH and CDR2 LQKENI. Trimming took 1 base from V and 4 from J, leaving 11 bases between them.

V is TRBV2 and J is TRBJ2-3, with 10 bases identical to TRBD2. This CDR3 is built from 15 residues. V shed 11 bases and J 0 bases; nucleotides not matched to a gene: 8. The germline V gene has CDR1 SNHLY and CDR2 FYNNEI. The CDR3 protein is CAGAKREGSTDTQYF. The CDR3 bases are TGTGCCGGGGCTAAGCGGGAGGGAAGCACAGATACGCAGTATTTT.

This clone is a singleton in its sample. The chain employs TRBV12-3 or TRBV12-4 and TRBJ2-7; 8 positions agree with TRBD2. The CDR3 consists of 13 residues. Losses at the gene ends were 2 bases for V and 4 bases for J; bases not matched to a gene: 1. The CDR3 coding sequence is TGTGCCAGCAGTTTATCGGGAGGGTACGAGCAGTACGTC. Translated: CASSLSGGYEQYV.

This chain connects TRBV7-9 to TRBJ1-1; D perhaps matches TRBD1 (5 bases). The CDR3 spans 13 residues. Trimming pared 3 bases from V and 11 bases from J, leaving 16 bases between. CDR1 and CDR2 (germline): SEHNR, FQNEAQ (reference sequence). In DNA form, the CDR3 reads TGTGCCAGCAGCTTCCCGGGGGGGACCGTGGCTTTCTTT. Its protein is CASSFPGGTVAFF.

This clone appeared a single time. This rearrangement joins TRBV3-1 (or the pseudogene TRBV3-2) to TRBJ1-1, with a weak D call TRBD1 (6 bases). The V end lost 5 bases, the J end lost 4 bases, and 14 bases lay between the germline ends. This CDR3 is 14 amino acids long. Germline V gene sequence: CDR1 LGHDT, CDR2 YNNKEL (reference sequence). The CDR3 nucleotides read TGTGCCAGCAGCTTATCCATCAGGGGCACTGAAGCTTTCTTT. It specifies CASSLSIRGTEAFF.

This clone has just a few counts. This sequence joins TRBV10-3 and TRBJ2-4, with 8 bases that match TRBD2. Per germline, CDR1 ENHRY and CDR2 SYGVKD. V trimming: 10 bases; J trimming: 5 bases; junction bases outside the gene matches: 4. The CDR3 contains 12 residues. The CDR3 nucleotides read TGTGCCACCGGGGGGGCCGAAAACATTCAGTACTTC. It yields the protein CATGGAENIQYF.

This sequence joins TRBV3-1 (or the pseudogene TRBV3-2) and TRBJ1-2; 8 nucleotides line up with TRBD1. V shed 0 bases, J shed 4 bases, and the junction held 1 base outside the gene matches. This CDR3 comprises 14 residues. Germline-derived CDR1 and CDR2 are LGHDT and YNNKEL (reference sequence). The CDR3 here is CASSQDGQGYGYTF. The CDR3 nucleotides are TGTGCCAGCAGCCAAGACGGACAGGGCTATGGCTACACCTTC.

The V and J genes are TRBV4-3 and TRBJ2-1, with D maybe TRBD2 (6 bases). The CDR3 has 17 residues. V lost 1 base and J lost 2, with 15 bases in between. Per the germline V gene, CDR1 is LGHNA and CDR2 is YSLEER. The CDR3 DNA reads TGCGCCAGCAGCCAAGGTTTCGGGAGAGGCGCCTACAATGAGCAGTTCTTC. Translated, it gives CASSQGFGRGAYNEQFF.

This rearrangement joins TRBV7-8 to TRBJ1-2; D is uncertain. The CDR3 has 12 residues. Trimming removed 5 bases at V and 8 bases at J, with 12 bases between. CDR1 is SGHVS and CDR2 is FQNEAQ in the germline V gene. CDR3 sequence (DNA): TGTGCCAGCAGCCCCCGAGGCGGAGGCTACACCTTC. It specifies CASSPRGGGYTF. Supplemented by reference TRBV7-8 and TRBJ1-2, the full variable domain reads GAGVSQSPRYKVAKRGQDVALRCDPISGHVSLFWYQQALGQGPEFLTYFQNEAQLDKSGLPSDRFFAERPEGSVSTLKIQRTQQEDSAVYLCASSPRGGGYTFGSGTRLTVV.

The V call is TRBV24-1, the J call TRBJ2-7; D perhaps matches TRBD2 (7 bases). The germline V gene has CDR1 KGHDR and CDR2 SFDVKD. The CDR3 runs 14 residues. Trimming stripped 7 bases from V and 9 bases from J, with 21 bases between. The CDR3 reads CATSRLAELGGQYV. The CDR3, as DNA: TGTGCCACCAGCCGCCTAGCGGAGCTAGGGGGGCAGTACGTC.